The clone carrying this T cell receptor beta chain was observed at least ten times. Antigen unknown. These data come from a study of T cells in Graves' hyperthyroidism and ophthalmopathy. Points from the study as a whole: Most thyroid clonotypes with frequency above 0.001 were detected in blood.

The germline CDR1 and CDR2 sequences are ENHRY and SYGVKD. Trimming took 3 bases from V and 5 from J; bases not matched to a gene: 2. The CDR3 covers 13 residues. Amplification of TCR beta CDR3 regions used RNA as the template. A set of HTBI primers served as the primers for a first-round RT-PCR of the TCR CDR3. TCRdb passed the multiplex PCR reads through MiXCR, listing each CDR3 protein once. The sample gives fewer than 550,000 distinct CDR3 sequences, roughly 24% of which show up once; roughly 10% is in the top ten. The sequencing sample was made of blood. This clonotype originated in a woman aged 30 to 39 with Graves' ophthalmopathy. The genes are TRBV10-3 and TRBJ1-2; TRBD1 agrees at 8 bases. DNA of the CDR3: TGTGCCATCAGTGAAGGACAGGGATATGGCTACACCTTC. Protein: CAISEGQGYGYTF.